The clone carrying this T cell receptor beta chain was seen ten or more times. Its antigen is not identified. The time point denotes: persistent/refractory GD, antithyroid drugs over 5 years with positive TRAb. There was RNA extracted from PBMCs, and the TCR library was made from it. The data belong to a study of regulatory T cells in long-lasting Graves disease. General study points: Lower TCR diversity was seen in persistent Graves' patients than in newly diagnosed ones.

From germline, CDR1 is SGHDT and CDR2 YYEEEE. The V and J ends lost 2 bases and 2 bases respectively, with 11 bases between them. The CDR3 consists of 14 residues. Libraries of TCR beta came from iRepertoire HTBI primers plus Arm-PCR of CDR3 regions. MiXCR, run by TCRdb on the multiplex PCR reads, gives a single entry per CDR3 protein. The table shows hundreds of thousands of distinct CDR3 sequences, with around 21% occurring only once. The chain is built from TRBV5-6 and TRBJ2-7; weak D call: TRBD2 (6 bases). This specimen consisted of peripheral blood mononuclear cells (PBMCs), obtained when the disease was refractory, from a patient treated with antithyroid drugs. This clonotype was sampled from a female donor with Graves disease. CDR3 in amino acids: CASSLGDSAYEQYF. The CDR3 coding sequence is TGTGCCAGCAGCTTAGGGGACTCTGCCTACGAGCAGTACTTC.